The next 30 T cell receptor beta chains were all read from a single sample in a study of T cell responses to AZD1222 COVID-19 vaccine. Clones were sequenced by immunoSEQ multiplex PCR, and TCRdb holds only the in-frame ones, with some missing. The table records around 170,000 clones, about nine tenths of them present only once. The specimen comprised peripheral blood, sampled on day 0 of AZD1222 vaccination. Receptors originate from an adult in good health.

The chain couples TRBV4-3 to TRBJ1-1; D uncertain. V was pared by 4 bases and J by 1 base, with 7 bases between. The germline V gene encodes CDR1 LGHNA and CDR2 YSLEER. CDR3 length: 13 residues. The CDR3 protein is CASSLTRNTEAFF. The CDR3 DNA reads as TGCGCCAGCAGCCTAACGCGGAACACTGAAGCTTTCTTT.

V gene TRBV19 combines with J gene TRBJ1-1; D is undetermined. The V gene lost 2 bases and the J gene lost 1 base, with 8 bases spanning the gap. Germline V gene lookup returns CDR1 LNHDA and CDR2 SQIVND (reference sequence). The CDR3 length is 14 residues. CDR3 coding DNA: TGTGCCAGTAGTATATCAACTCCGAACACTGAAGCTTTCTTT. Its translation is CASSISTPNTEAFF.

The chain uses TRBV28 and TRBJ1-5, with no clear D. The CDR3 covers 12 residues. Germline lookup yields CDR1 MDHEN and CDR2 SYDVKM. Between the trimmed V and J ends, which lost 5 bases and 3 bases, there was a span of 5 bases. This CDR3 reads CASSAPNQPQHF. The CDR3 nucleotides are TGTGCCAGCAGTGCCCCCAATCAGCCCCAGCATTTT. The full variable domain, rest sourced from reference TRBV28 and TRBJ1-5, is DVKVTQSSRYLVKRTGEKVFLECVQDMDHENMFWYRQDPGLGLRLIYFSYDVKMKEKGDIPEGYSVSREKKERFSLILESASTNQTSMYLCASSAPNQPQHFGDGTRLSIL.

The chain employs TRBV11-3 and TRBJ2-2; TRBD1 agrees at 9 bases. The CDR3 has 15 amino acids. The J segment lost 5 bases and the V segment lost 5 bases, leaving 6 bases of the junction unmatched. Germline values: CDR1 SGHNT, CDR2 YENEEA. In DNA form, the CDR3 reads TGTGCCAGCAGCCCTTTCGGACAGGGGACCGGGGAGCTGTTTTTT. It encodes CASSPFGQGTGELFF.

This sequence joins TRBV28 and TRBJ1-4; D is possibly TRBD1 (5 bases). Trimming removed 5 bases at V and 8 bases at J, with 18 bases between. Germline CDR1 is MDHEN and CDR2 is SYDVKM. The CDR3 extends over 15 amino acids. The DNA for the CDR3 is TGTGCCAGCAGTCCCCCGGGGGAGGTATGGGAAAAACTGTTTTTT. Its translation is CASSPPGEVWEKLFF.

The rearrangement uses TRBV19 and TRBJ2-7; 7 bases agree with TRBD1. The germline CDR1 and CDR2 sequences are LNHDA and SQIVND (reference sequence). V shed 3 bases, J shed 0 bases, and the junction held 2 bases outside the gene matches. This CDR3 contains 14 residues. CDR3 coding DNA: TGTGCCAGTAGTATGGACAGGCCCTCCTACGAGCAGTACTTC. Amino acid sequence: CASSMDRPSYEQYF.

V usage is TRBV7-3 and J usage is TRBJ2-2; D is unresolved. The length of the CDR3 is 13 residues. Trimming took off 6 bases at V and 1 base at J, with 6 bases between the two ends. Germline CDR1 reads SGHTA; CDR2 reads FQGTGA. DNA for the CDR3: TGTGCCAGCAGGCTGGGGAACACCGGGGAGCTGTTTTTT. It specifies CASRLGNTGELFF.

The chain employs TRBV28 and TRBJ2-7; TRBD2 matches 7 bases. The CDR3 spans 15 residues. V shed 4 bases, J shed 2 bases, and the junction held 8 bases outside the gene matches. Per germline, CDR1 MDHEN and CDR2 SYDVKM. In nucleotides, the CDR3 is TGTGCCAGCAGTTCGGCCCGGGACTACCCCTACGAGCAGTACTTC. Translating gives CASSSARDYPYEQYF.

V is TRBV9 and J is TRBJ2-5; TRBD2 might be the D (7 bases). The V gene lost 0 bases and the J gene lost 1 base, with 13 bases spanning the gap. Germline CDR1 SGDLS, CDR2 YYNGEE. This CDR3 region has 16 residues. Written as DNA, the CDR3 is TGTGCCAGCAGCGTAGTGGGGGGGGGCTCCCAAGAGACCCAGTACTTC. Translated, it gives CASSVVGGGSQETQYF. Complete variable domain (other parts from reference TRBV9 and TRBJ2-5): DSGVTQTPKHLITATGQRVTLRCSPRSGDLSVYWYQQSLDQGLQFLIQYYNGEERAKGNILERFSAQQFPDLHSELNLSSLELGDSALYFCASSVVGGGSQETQYFGPGTRLLVL.

The genes are TRBV30 and TRBJ1-6; the D is unclear. Trimming shortened V by 5 bases and J by 10 bases, and 12 bases separated the two germline ends. Germline V gives CDR1 GTSNPN, CDR2 SVGIG (reference sequence). The CDR3 has 12 amino acids. DNA of the CDR3: TGTGCCTGGGGGCCTGGAGGGTCACCCCTCCACTTT. The encoded protein is CAWGPGGSPLHF.

The chain links TRBV6-2 or TRBV6-3 to TRBJ1-4; the match to TRBD1 covers 7 bases. Germline values: CDR1 MNHEY, CDR2 SVGEGT. J was trimmed by 6 bases and V by 0 bases; bases with no gene match: 7. CDR3 size: 16 residues. The CDR3 sequence is CASSYSPTGQDEKLFF. CDR3 DNA: TGTGCCAGCAGTTACTCCCCGACCGGACAGGATGAAAAACTGTTTTTT.

The rearrangement links TRBV10-3 to TRBJ2-1; perhaps TRBD1 as D (7 bases). V lost 0 bases to trimming and J lost 0 bases, with 15 bases between them. Germline assignment: CDR1 ENHRY and CDR2 SYGVKD. This CDR3 contains 18 residues. CDR3 nucleotide sequence: TGTGCCATCAGTGAGTCCGGAGGGGGCCCAAGCTCCTACAATGAGCAGTTCTTC. The encoded protein is CAISESGGGPSSYNEQFF.

The chain has TRBV5-1 and TRBJ1-1; possible D gene TRBD1, 5 bases. Per the germline V gene, CDR1 is SGHRS and CDR2 is YFSETQ. The CDR3 is 15 residues long. Between the trimmed V and J ends, which lost 0 bases and 0 bases, there was a span of 9 bases. CDR3 protein: CASSLEAGLNTEAFF. CDR3 bases: TGCGCCAGCAGCTTGGAGGCGGGGCTGAACACTGAAGCTTTCTTT. Full variable domain (outside the CDR3, taken from reference TRBV5-1 and TRBJ1-1): KAGVTQTPRYLIKTRGQQVTLSCSPISGHRSVSWYQQTPGQGLQFLFEYFSETQRNKGNFPGRFSGRQFSNSRSEMNVSTLELGDSALYLCASSLEAGLNTEAFFGQGTRLTVV.

The chain uses TRBV4-3 and TRBJ2-7; 9 nucleotides align to TRBD2. CDR1 LGHNA and CDR2 YSLEER come from the germline V gene. The length of the CDR3 is 15 residues. V shed 4 bases and J 2 bases; nucleotides not matched to a gene: 6. The CDR3 protein is CASSPSGGSAYEQYF. Written as DNA, the CDR3 is TGCGCCAGCAGCCCGAGCGGGGGGAGTGCCTACGAGCAGTACTTC.

This chain links TRBV6-5 with TRBJ1-1, with D maybe TRBD1 (5 bases). The CDR3 contains 15 residues. CDR1 is MNHEY and CDR2 is SVGAGI in the germline V gene. V shed 2 bases and J shed 2 bases, with 12 bases lying between them. The CDR3, as DNA: TGTGCCAGCAGTTACGGACAAGAGCCCAACACTGAAGCTTTCTTT. Translating it yields CASSYGQEPNTEAFF.

In this sample, this clone turned up a few times. The chain carries TRBV4-3 and TRBJ1-5, with TRBD1 matching 10 bases. CDR3 size: 15 residues. V dropped 3 bases and J dropped 6; count of bases not matched to a gene: 5. The germline gives CDR1 LGHNA, CDR2 YSLEER. CDR3 loop: CASSQGTGVGQPQHF. The CDR3 region has the DNA TGCGCCAGCAGCCAGGGGACAGGGGTGGGTCAGCCCCAGCATTTT.

The gene calls are TRBV7-9 and TRBJ1-3, with D hard to call. CDR1 is SEHNR and CDR2 is FQNEAQ in the germline V gene (reference sequence). Between the trimmed V and J ends, which lost 1 base and 3 bases, there was a span of 7 bases. CDR3 length: 14 amino acids. The CDR3 spells CASSLDGLGNTIYF. The CDR3 coding sequence is TGTGCCAGCAGCTTAGATGGGCTTGGAAACACCATATATTTT.

V gene TRBV6-6 combines with J gene TRBJ2-5; D uncertain. Trimming stripped 2 bases from V and 4 bases from J, with 5 bases between. Germline values: CDR1 MNHNY, CDR2 SVGAGI (reference sequence). CDR3 length: 12 amino acids. CDR3 DNA sequence: TGTGCCAGCAGTTACATTCGAGAGACCCAGTACTTC. Its translation is CASSYIRETQYF.

This clone showed up just once. The chain links TRBV28 to TRBJ2-7; 9 positions match TRBD1. The CDR3 spans 15 residues. Trimming at V came to 6 bases and at J to 7 bases, leaving 13 bases not matched to a gene. The germline V gene encodes CDR1 MDHEN and CDR2 SYDVKM. CDR3: CASSYTGTGSKEQYF. DNA for the CDR3: TGTGCCAGCAGCTACACCGGGACAGGGTCAAAAGAGCAGTACTTC. The full variable domain, in which reference TRBV28 and TRBJ2-7 provide the parts outside the CDR3, is DVKVTQSSRYLVKRTGEKVFLECVQDMDHENMFWYRQDPGLGLRLIYFSYDVKMKEKGDIPEGYSVSREKKERFSLILESASTNQTSMYLCASSYTGTGSKEQYFGPGTRLTVT.

This sequence joins TRBV6-2 or TRBV6-3 and TRBJ1-3, with D unresolved. The germline gives CDR1 MNHEY, CDR2 SVGEGT. V was cut by 5 bases and J by 0 bases, with 14 bases left in between. This CDR3 is built from 16 residues. The CDR3 loop is CASSKGRLTSGNTIYF. The CDR3 bases are TGTGCCAGCAGTAAAGGGCGACTTACCTCTGGAAACACCATATATTTT.

The chain is built from TRBV4-1 and TRBJ2-3, with D unresolved. This CDR3 is 14 amino acids long. Per germline, CDR1 MGHRA and CDR2 YSYEKL. V was pared by 4 bases and J by 4 bases, with 12 bases between. The CDR3 DNA is TGCGCCAGCAGCCCAGGTGGCGGAGCAGATACGCAGTATTTT. Its translation: CASSPGGGADTQYF.

The rearrangement links TRBV30 to TRBJ2-2; 11 bases fit TRBD2. CDR3 size: 15 residues. After removal of 7 bases from V and 2 bases from J, the junction contained 6 bases not matched to a gene. The germline CDR1 and CDR2 sequences are GTSNPN and SVGIG (reference sequence). CDR3 nucleotides: TGTGCCTCCACTAGCGGGGGCCTTAACACCGGGGAGCTGTTTTTT. Its protein is CASTSGGLNTGELFF.

The chain combines TRBV28 with TRBJ1-5; weak D call: TRBD1 (5 bases). CDR3 size: 12 residues. Deletions cut 7 bases from V and 4 bases from J, with 8 bases between. Germline V gene sequence: CDR1 MDHEN, CDR2 SYDVKM. For the CDR3, the DNA is TGTGCCAGCACCACAGGTAATCAGCCCCAGCATTTT. Its translation is CASTTGNQPQHF.

For the CDR3, the DNA is TGTGCCAGCAGTATTCCGGGACGGGTTAACACTGAAGCTTTCTTT. Translated, it gives CASSIPGRVNTEAFF. The chain carries TRBV25-1 and TRBJ1-1; a possible D gene is TRBD1 (5 bases). This CDR3 has 15 amino acids. V was cut by 5 bases and J by 2 bases, with 15 bases left in between. Germline CDR1 is MGHDK and CDR2 is SYGVNS. The full variable domain, its missing parts supplied by reference TRBV25-1 and TRBJ1-1, is EADIYQTPRYLVIGTGKKITLECSQTMGHDKMYWYQQDPGMELHLIHYSYGVNSTEKGDLSSESTVSRIRTEHFPLTLESARPSHTSQYLCASSIPGRVNTEAFFGQGTRLTVV.

The gene calls are TRBV2 and TRBJ1-2; 10 bases are shared with TRBD1. The CDR3 is 14 amino acids. The junction had 2 bases not matched to a gene; V was cut back by 5 bases and J by 2 bases. The germline CDR1 and CDR2 sequences are SNHLY and FYNNEI. The CDR3: CASSRGQGNYGYTF. In nucleotides, the CDR3 is TGTGCCAGCAGTCGGGGACAGGGGAACTATGGCTACACCTTC.

The chain combines TRBV5-4 with TRBJ2-5; TRBD1 aligns across 10 bases. The CDR3 runs 16 residues. J gave up 4 bases and V 3 bases, and 9 bases lay outside the gene matches. Germline values: CDR1 SGHNT, CDR2 YYREEE (reference sequence). In nucleotides, the CDR3 is TGTGCCAGCAGCTCGCGGGACAGGGGTCCAGGAGAGACCCAGTACTTC. This gives the protein CASSSRDRGPGETQYF.

This chain joins TRBV7-9 and TRBJ2-1, with D unclear. V was shortened by 5 bases and J by 10 bases, with 12 bases between the two germline ends. This CDR3 is 12 amino acids long. Germline CDR1 reads SEHNR; CDR2 reads FQNEAQ (reference sequence). The CDR3 sequence is CASSPPRNEQFF. The CDR3 region has the DNA TGTGCCAGCAGCCCCCCTCGTAACGAGCAGTTCTTC.

The rearrangement links TRBV19 to TRBJ1-3; D unclear. The germline V and J ends were trimmed by 7 bases and 4 bases, with 17 bases remaining between them. The CDR3 consists of 15 residues. The V gene's germline CDR1 is LNHDA and CDR2 SQIVND (reference sequence). Here the CDR3 DNA reads TGTGCCAGTACCCCGAGGACGGTCACGGGAAACACCATATATTTT. Protein product: CASTPRTVTGNTIYF.

This sequence joins TRBV4-3 and TRBJ1-6; TRBD1 agrees at 8 bases. The CDR3 length is 16 residues. J gave up 9 bases and V 0 bases, and 7 bases lay outside the gene matches. The germline V gene encodes CDR1 LGHNA and CDR2 YSLEER. The CDR3 DNA is TGCGCCAGCAGCCAAGAATCGGGGACAGGAGCTTCACCCCTCCACTTT. Amino acids: CASSQESGTGASPLHF.

For this clone: At one end, the junction sequence differs from germline, possibly due to a read error. The rearrangement joins TRBV7-7 to TRBJ2-2; TRBD1 matches at 8 bases. The germline gives CDR1 SSHAT, CDR2 FNYEAQ (reference sequence). The CDR3 spans 16 residues. The CDR3: CASSLFQGASSGELFF. The DNA of the CDR3 is TGTGCTAGCAGCTTATTCCAGGGGGCGAGTTCCGGGGAGCTGTTTTTT. Full variable domain (missing parts from reference TRBV7-7 and TRBJ2-2): GAGVSQSPRYKVTKRGQDVTLRCDPISSHATLYWYQQALGQGPEFLTYFNYEAQPDKSGLPSDRFSAERPEGSISTLTIQRTEQRDSAMYRCASSLFQGASSGELFFGEGSRLTVL.